The source of this T cell receptor beta chain is a study of blood T cell repertoires in COVID-19 (dated by TCRdb to 2019 to 2021). Some background on the complete study: Samples from collaborators originated in the United States, Italy and Spain and spanned both the acute and convalescent phases of COVID-19. The material from the prospective study consisted of cDNA or gDNA derived from T cells, B-cell-depleted T cells, or PBMCs. Deeply sampled blood TCRbeta repertoires from subjects exposed to, actively infected with, or recovered from COVID-19 were included in the dataset. The repertoires were released in a freely available public database meant as a resource for research on the immune response to SARS-CoV-2. Samples came from the ongoing ImmuneRACE study (first 160 participants) plus 1,254 subjects from 6 global collaborators. The sample metadata nearly always contained a de-identified subject ID, COVID-19 status, age in years and sex. Where HLA class I and class II types were available, the types were taken from metadata supplied by the sample provider, not from assay-based typing.

Findings and caveats that apply to the study as a whole: Clinical and demographic metadata were provided uncurated, with the amount varying by source and participant.

Comments on this clone: Its antigen has not been determined. No much larger clone is present one base from it, and per-base qualities are unavailable.

At one collaborating source in Seattle, patients were enrolled during active infection and were followed longitudinally through the course of disease. Collaborating institutions collected whole blood in K2EDTA tubes following their own protocols. For TCRbeta analysis, collaborator samples were shipped as frozen whole blood, as isolated PBMCs, or as DNA extracted from either sample type. TCRbeta CDR3 regions were amplified from genomic DNA using the immunoSEQ Assay, a bias-controlled multiplex PCR. The study's processing was this. Within the assay, amplification of reference gene primers was used to estimate how many nucleated cells each sample contained. To quantify the absolute abundance of each unique TCRbeta CDR3 rearrangement, sequence reads were collapsed and filtered. For each sample, productive Simpson clonality was calculated by taking the square root of Simpson's diversity index across productive rearrangements. Drawn from immuneACCESS, this table holds only the in-frame rearrangements with V and J called that TCRdb kept. Clones are partly lost; checked studies trace under half to an unresolved V gene and leave the rest unexplained. V and J calls and clone size are those listed in that table; D and trimming were worked out from the DNA. Across this sample there are 350,000 to 450,000 clones, with about 89% seen only once. Of the sample, 1.5% to 1.8% falls within the top ten clones.

Via the germline V gene (reference sequence), CDR1 is SEHNR and CDR2 FQNEAQ. Spanning cysteine to phenylalanine, the CDR3 consists of 15 amino acids. Only CDR3 DNA remains: 45 bases, in frame from the first base. Deletion took 6 bases off V and 3 bases off J, with a span of 17 bases between the germline ends. Sequencing was done on a sample of peripheral blood. The rearrangement joined TRBV7-9 to TRBJ1-2; TRBD1 is possibly the D segment (6 matching bases). The clonotype originates from a woman between 40 and 55 years old with COVID-19, enrolled during active disease. CDR3 region: CASSFTLGGDYGYTF. The DNA sequence is given as TGTGCCAGCAGTTTTACTTTAGGGGGAGACTATGGCTACACCTTC.